This T cell receptor (beta chain) was retrieved from a study of blood T cell repertoires in COVID-19. Study-level information: Spain, Italy and the United States supplied samples that represented acute and convalescent COVID-19.

Enrolled through a virtual design, the participants were between roughly 18 and 100 years of age and came from under 25 US areas. Cohorts were determined from participant-reported clinical history. The CDR3 covers 16 residues. The ends were cut back, 4 bases at V and 4 bases at J, with 19 bases in the middle. Germline V gene lookup returns CDR1 MGHRA and CDR2 YSYEKL. In the study's own analysis: From reference gene primer amplification, estimates of nucleated cell counts were derived. Profiled with immunoSEQ multiplex PCR; TCRdb holds only in-frame clones, not every one. V and J calls plus clone size are reproduced from that table; the DNA served to infer D and trimming. The table lists fewer than 350,000 clones, just over 85% of them singletons.

The chain is built from TRBV4-1 and TRBJ1-2, with D perhaps matching TRBD1 (6 bases). The sample comprised PBMCs or T cells enriched from blood (not recorded which). This TCR came from a woman in her forties with acute COVID-19. The CDR3, as DNA: TGCGCCAGCAGCCGTCTCCTGACAGGCGAAGGCTATGGCTACACCTTC. Translation: CASSRLLTGEGYGYTF.